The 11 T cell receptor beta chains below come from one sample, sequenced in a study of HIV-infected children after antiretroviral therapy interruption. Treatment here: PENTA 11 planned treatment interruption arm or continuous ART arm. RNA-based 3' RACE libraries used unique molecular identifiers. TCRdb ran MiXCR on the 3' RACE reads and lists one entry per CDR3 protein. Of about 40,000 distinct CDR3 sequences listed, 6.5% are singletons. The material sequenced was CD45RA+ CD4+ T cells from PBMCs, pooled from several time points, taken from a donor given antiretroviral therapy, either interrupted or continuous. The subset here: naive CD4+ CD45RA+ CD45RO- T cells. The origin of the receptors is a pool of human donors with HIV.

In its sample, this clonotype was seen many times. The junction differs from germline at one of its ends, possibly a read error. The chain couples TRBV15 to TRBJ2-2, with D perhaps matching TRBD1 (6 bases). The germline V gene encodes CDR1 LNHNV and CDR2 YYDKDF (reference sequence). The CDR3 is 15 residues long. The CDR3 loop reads CASSKRTANTGQLYF. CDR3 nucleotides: TGTGCTAGCAGTAAAAGGACAGCAAACACCGGGCAGCTCTACTTT.

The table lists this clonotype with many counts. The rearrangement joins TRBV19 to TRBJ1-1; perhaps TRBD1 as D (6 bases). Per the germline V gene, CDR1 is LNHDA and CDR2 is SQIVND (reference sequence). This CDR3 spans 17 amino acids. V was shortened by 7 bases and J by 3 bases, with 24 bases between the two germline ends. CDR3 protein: CASKPSRGPAADTEAFF. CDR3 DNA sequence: TGTGCCAGTAAGCCCTCCAGGGGCCCGGCGGCGGACACTGAAGCTTTCTTT.

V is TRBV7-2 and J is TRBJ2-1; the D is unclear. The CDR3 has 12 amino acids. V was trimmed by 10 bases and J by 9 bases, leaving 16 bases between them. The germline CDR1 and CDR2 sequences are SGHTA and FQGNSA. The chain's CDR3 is CATQSEALEQFF. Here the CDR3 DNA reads TGTGCCACCCAGTCGGAAGCTCTTGAGCAGTTCTTC.

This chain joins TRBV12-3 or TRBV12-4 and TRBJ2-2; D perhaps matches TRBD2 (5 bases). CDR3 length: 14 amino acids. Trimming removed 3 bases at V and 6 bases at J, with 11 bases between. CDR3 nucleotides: TGTGCCAGCAGTTTTGTGGGGAGCGCCGGGGAGCTGTTTTTT. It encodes CASSFVGSAGELFF.

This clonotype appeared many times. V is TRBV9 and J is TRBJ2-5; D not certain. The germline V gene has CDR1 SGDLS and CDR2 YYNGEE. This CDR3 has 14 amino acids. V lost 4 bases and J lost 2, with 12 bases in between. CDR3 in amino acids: CASSPNSLQETQYF. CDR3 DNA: TGTGCCAGCAGCCCTAACTCCTTACAAGAGACCCAGTACTTC. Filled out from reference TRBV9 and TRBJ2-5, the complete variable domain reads DSGVTQTPKHLITATGQRVTLRCSPRSGDLSVYWYQQSLDQGLQFLIQYYNGEERAKGNILERFSAQQFPDLHSELNLSSLELGDSALYFCASSPNSLQETQYFGPGTRLLVL.

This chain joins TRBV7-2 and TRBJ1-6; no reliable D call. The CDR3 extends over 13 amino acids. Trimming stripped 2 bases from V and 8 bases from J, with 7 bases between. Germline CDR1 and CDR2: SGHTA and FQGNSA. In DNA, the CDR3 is TGTGCCAGCAGCTTACTAACAGATTCACCCCTCCACTTT. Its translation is CASSLLTDSPLHF.

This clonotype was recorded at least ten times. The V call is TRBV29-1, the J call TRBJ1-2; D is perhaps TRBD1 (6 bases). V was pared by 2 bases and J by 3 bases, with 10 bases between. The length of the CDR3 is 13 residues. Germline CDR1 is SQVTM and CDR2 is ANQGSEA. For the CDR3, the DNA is TGCAGCGTTGAATCGGCAGGGGACTATGGCTACACCTTC. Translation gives CSVESAGDYGYTF.

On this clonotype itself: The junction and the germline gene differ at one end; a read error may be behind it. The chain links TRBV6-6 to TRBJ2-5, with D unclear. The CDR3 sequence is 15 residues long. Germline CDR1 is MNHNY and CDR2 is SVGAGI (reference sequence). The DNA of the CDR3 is TGTGCCAGCAGTGAGCTGGGGATTAACCAAGACACCCAGTACTTT. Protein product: CASSELGINQDTQYF.

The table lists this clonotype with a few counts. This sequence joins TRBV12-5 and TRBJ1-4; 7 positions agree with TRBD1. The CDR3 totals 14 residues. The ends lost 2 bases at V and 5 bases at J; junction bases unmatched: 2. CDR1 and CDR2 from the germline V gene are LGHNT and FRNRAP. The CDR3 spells CASGLPGQNEKLFF. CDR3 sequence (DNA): TGTGCTAGTGGTTTGCCGGGACAGAATGAAAAACTGTTTTTT. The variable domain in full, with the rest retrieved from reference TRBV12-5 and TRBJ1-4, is DARVTQTPRHKVTEMGQEVTMRCQPILGHNTVFWYRQTMMQGLELLAYFRNRAPLDDSGMPKDRFSAEMPDATLATLKIQPSEPRDSAVYFCASGLPGQNEKLFFGSGTQLSVL.

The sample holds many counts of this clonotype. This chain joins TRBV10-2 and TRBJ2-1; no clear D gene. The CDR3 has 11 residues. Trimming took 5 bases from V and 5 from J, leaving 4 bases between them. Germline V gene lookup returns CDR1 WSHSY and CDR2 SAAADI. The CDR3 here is CASSWDNEQFF. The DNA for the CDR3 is TGCGCCAGCAGTTGGGACAATGAGCAGTTCTTC.

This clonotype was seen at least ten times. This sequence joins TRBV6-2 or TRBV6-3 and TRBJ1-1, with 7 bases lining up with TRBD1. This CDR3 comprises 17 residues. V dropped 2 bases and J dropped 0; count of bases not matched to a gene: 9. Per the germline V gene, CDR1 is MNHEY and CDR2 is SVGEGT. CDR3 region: CASSYPQTGPMNTEAFF. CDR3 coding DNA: TGTGCCAGCAGTTACCCCCAGACAGGGCCCATGAACACTGAAGCTTTCTTT.